The text below deals with one T cell receptor (beta chain). Sequencing used immunoSEQ multiplex PCR; TCRdb keeps in-frame clones, though not all of them. The table shows more than 150,000 clones, with approximately 80% occurring only once. Losses at the gene ends were 3 bases for V and 6 bases for J; bases not matched to a gene: 15. The CDR3 sequence is 18 residues long. Germline V gene data show CDR1 as SEHNR and CDR2 as FQNEAQ (reference sequence). These data come from a study of blood T cell repertoires in COVID-19. The specimen sequenced was peripheral blood. The TCR sequence derives from a man aged 55 to 70 with acute or convalescent COVID-19. V gene TRBV7-9 combines with J gene TRBJ2-1; 9 bases match TRBD1. The CDR3 sequence is CASSFLGIGTGRANEQFF. The CDR3 DNA sequence: TGTGCCAGCAGCTTCCTGGGAATTGGGACAGGGAGGGCCAATGAGCAGTTCTTC.